The 19 T cell receptor beta chains below come from one sample, sequenced in a study of T cell changes during pregnancy in multiple sclerosis. Some clones are missing from TCRdb's copy, which holds only in-frame ones; the method was immunoSEQ multiplex PCR. The data hold 950 to 1,300 clones, with less than 85% observed a single time. The sequencing sample was made of CD4+ T cells from PBMCs (not recorded whether the cells were cultured). Every receptor here comes from a female patient with multiple sclerosis, enrolled in a pregnancy study. Some clones in this sample may be carry-over from other donors' samples.

J is TRBJ2-3 and V is TRBV7-2, with 12 nucleotides matching TRBD2. V was clipped by 4 bases and J by 4 bases; unmatched bases: 3. The CDR3 length is 15 residues. CDR1 and CDR2 (germline): SGHTA, FQGNSA. CDR3 loop: CASSYASGGADTQYF. The CDR3 nucleotides are TGTGCCAGCAGCTACGCTAGCGGGGGGGCAGATACGCAGTATTTT.

The chain carries TRBV15 and TRBJ2-5; D tentatively fits TRBD1 or TRBD2 (5 bases each). This CDR3 is 15 amino acids long. Deletions cut 4 bases from V and 2 bases from J, with 14 bases between. In germline, CDR1 is LNHNV, CDR2 YYDKDF (reference sequence). The DNA for the CDR3 is TGTGCCACCAGCAAACCCGGGGCTCTTCAAGAGACCCAGTACTTC. Encoded protein: CATSKPGALQETQYF.

The DNA of the CDR3 is TGTGCCAGCAGTTACCTTGGGACTGCCTCTAACTATGGCTACACCTTC. Translating it yields CASSYLGTASNYGYTF. The V and J genes are TRBV6-5 and TRBJ1-2; a possible D gene is TRBD1 (5 bases). Looked up from germline, CDR1 is MNHEY and CDR2 is SVGAGI. Trimming took 2 bases from V and 0 from J, leaving 13 bases between them. The CDR3 loop spans 16 amino acids.

The chain joins TRBV30 to TRBJ1-5; no clear D gene. The germline CDR1 and CDR2 sequences are GTSNPN and SVGIG (reference sequence). Trimming pared 1 base from V and 2 bases from J, leaving 6 bases between. The CDR3 totals 13 residues. The CDR3 protein is CAWSDGGNQPQHF. CDR3 nucleotides: TGTGCCTGGAGTGATGGGGGCAATCAGCCCCAGCATTTT.

Regarding this clone: Distinct nucleotide sequences in the sample also encode this CDR3. The chain employs TRBV7-2 and TRBJ1-4, with 7 bases identical to TRBD1. Per the germline V gene, CDR1 is SGHTA and CDR2 is FQGNSA. The CDR3 runs 18 residues. V lost 4 bases to trimming and J lost 3 bases; unmatched junction nucleotides: 14. CDR3 bases: TGTGCCAGCAGCTCTCCCCGGACAGGCCGCATATCTAATGAAAAACTGTTTTTT. This encodes CASSSPRTGRISNEKLFF. The full variable domain, rest sourced from reference TRBV7-2 and TRBJ1-4, is GAGVSQSPSNKVTEKGKDVELRCDPISGHTALYWYRQSLGQGLEFLIYFQGNSAPDKSGLPSDRFSAERTGGSVSTLTIQRTQQEDSAVYLCASSSPRTGRISNEKLFFGSGTQLSVL.

This chain links TRBV2 with TRBJ1-2; no reliable D call. The CDR3 totals 14 residues. Germline-derived CDR1 and CDR2 are SNHLY and FYNNEI. Trimming shortened V by 6 bases and J by 4 bases, and 15 bases separated the two germline ends. CDR3 nucleotides: TGTGCCAGCAGCCCTGAGTTGGGCGGCTATGGCTACACCTTC. Encoded protein: CASSPELGGYGYTF.

This clone was counted a single time. The chain carries TRBV18 and TRBJ2-1; no definite D call. Germline V lookup: CDR1 KGHSH, CDR2 LQKENI. The CDR3 is 11 amino acids. V dropped 6 bases and J dropped 10 bases, with 10 bases sitting between them. CDR3: CASSTTTEQFF. In nucleotides, the CDR3 is TGTGCCAGCTCCACCACGACGGAGCAGTTCTTC. Drawing the rest from reference TRBV18 and TRBJ2-1, the complete variable domain is NAGVMQNPRHLVRRRGQEARLRCSPMKGHSHVYWYRQLPEEGLKFMVYLQKENIIDESGMPKERFSAEFPKEGPSILRIQQVVRGDSAAYFCASSTTTEQFFGPGTRLTVL.

The sample holds a few counts of this clone. V usage is TRBV6-5 and J usage is TRBJ1-1; D uncertain. The V and J ends lost 6 bases and 11 bases respectively, with 16 bases between them. CDR1 is MNHEY, CDR2 SVGAGI, per germline. This CDR3 is built from 12 residues. The CDR3 coding sequence is TGTGCCAGCAGATTATCCCCATTGAAGGCTTTCTTT. The encoded protein is CASRLSPLKAFF.

On this clone: Without the conserved terminal phenylalanine or tryptophan, this CDR3 likely stems from a read error. The chain has TRBV28 and TRBJ2-7; 9 bases align to TRBD2. The CDR3 has 15 amino acids. Germline V gene data show CDR1 as MDHEN and CDR2 as SYDVKM. The V gene end was trimmed by 5 bases and the J gene end by 2 bases; junction bases not matched to a gene: 7. The CDR3 DNA follows: TGTGCCAGCAGTACTCGGGTAGCGGGGGCCTACGAGCAGTACCTC. It specifies CASSTRVAGAYEQYL.

This rearrangement joins TRBV6-4 to TRBJ2-2, with D possibly TRBD2 on 5 matching bases. V was clipped by 3 bases and J by 5 bases, with 7 bases between them. Germline V gives CDR1 MRHNA, CDR2 SNTAGT. The length of the CDR3 is 13 residues. CDR3 protein: CASSESGTGELFF. CDR3 bases: TGTGCCAGCAGTGAATCGGGGACCGGGGAGCTGTTTTTT.

The V gene is TRBV6-1, the J gene TRBJ2-7, with 10 bases that match TRBD2. Looked up from germline, CDR1 is MNHNS and CDR2 is SASEGT. The J segment lost 3 bases and the V segment lost 3 bases, leaving 14 bases of the junction unmatched. The CDR3 totals 18 residues. CDR3 in amino acids: CASSERGLAGVRGYEQYF. The CDR3 nucleotides are TGTGCCAGCAGTGAGCGAGGGCTAGCGGGGGTCCGGGGCTACGAGCAGTACTTC.

The CDR3 region is CASSYDRTSRKIYGYTF. DNA of the CDR3: TGTGCCAGCAGCTATGACAGAACAAGCAGAAAGATCTATGGCTACACCTTC. The J gene is TRBJ1-2, the V gene TRBV11-2, with D perhaps TRBD1 (5 bases). This CDR3 contains 17 residues. The V end was cut by 4 bases, the J end by 4 bases, with 22 bases between. In germline, CDR1 is SGHAT, CDR2 FQNNGV. The full variable domain, with the rest looked up from reference TRBV11-2 and TRBJ1-2, is EAGVAQSPRYKIIEKRQSVAFWCNPISGHATLYWYQQILGQGPKLLIQFQNNGVVDDSQLPKDRFSAERLKGVDSTLKIQPAKLEDSAVYLCASSYDRTSRKIYGYTFGSGTRLTVV.

This rearrangement joins TRBV5-6 to TRBJ2-1; 7 nucleotides align to TRBD2. Germline values: CDR1 SGHDT, CDR2 YYEEEE. The CDR3 is 16 amino acids. V shed 3 bases and J 5 bases; nucleotides not matched to a gene: 11. CDR3 sequence: CASSWRLAAKNNEQFF. The CDR3 DNA follows: TGTGCCAGCAGCTGGAGGCTAGCGGCCAAGAACAATGAGCAGTTCTTC.

This clone was counted between two and nine times. The CDR3 sequence is CASSPLAGESYNEQFF. In DNA, the CDR3 is TGCGCCAGCAGCCCCCTAGCGGGAGAATCCTACAATGAGCAGTTCTTC. V is TRBV5-1 and J is TRBJ2-1; 10 nucleotides agree with TRBD2. The CDR3 runs to 16 residues. Germline CDR1 and CDR2: SGHRS and YFSETQ. V lost 4 bases to trimming and J lost 1 base; unmatched junction nucleotides: 5.

Judged by abundance, this clone is large. The chain joins TRBV5-1 to TRBJ2-7, with 7 bases fitting TRBD2. The length of the CDR3 is 14 residues. J was trimmed by 2 bases and V by 5 bases; bases with no gene match: 7. Germline V gene data show CDR1 as SGHRS and CDR2 as YFSETQ. CDR3 coding DNA: TGCGCCAGCAGTACGGGCGGGAGACCCTACGAGCAGTACTTC. It specifies CASSTGGRPYEQYF.

The CDR3 here is CASSQVTFPGSYAAYNEQFF. In DNA form, the CDR3 reads TGTGCCAGCAGCCAAGTTACGTTCCCTGGGTCCTACGCGGCCTACAATGAGCAGTTCTTC. V and J are TRBV14 and TRBJ2-1; D gene ambiguous. Germline CDR1 SGHDN, CDR2 FVKESK. Trimming took off 1 base at V and 2 bases at J, with 24 bases between the two ends. This CDR3 is built from 20 residues.

The chain carries TRBV28 and TRBJ1-2, with a possible D match to TRBD1 (5 bases). Looked up from germline, CDR1 is MDHEN and CDR2 is SYDVKM. This CDR3 contains 15 residues. Trimming removed 5 bases at V and 0 bases at J, with 13 bases between. CDR3 DNA: TGTGCCAGCAGTGTCCTACAGGAGGCTAACTATGGCTACACCTTC. Encoded protein: CASSVLQEANYGYTF.

This clone was picked up one time. The chain has TRBV2 and TRBJ2-2, with D perhaps being TRBD1 or TRBD2 (6 bases each). V lost 3 bases, J lost 5 bases, and 13 bases lay in between. The CDR3 totals 15 residues. The germline gives CDR1 SNHLY, CDR2 FYNNEI. CDR3 DNA sequence: TGTGCCAGCAGTGATGGGGGGCGCGGGACCGGGGAGCTGTTTTTT. This gives the protein CASSDGGRGTGELFF.

The rearrangement joins TRBV29-1 to TRBJ1-2; 8 nucleotides match TRBD1. The CDR3 length is 15 residues. V was pared by 6 bases and J by 4 bases, with 13 bases of the junction left unmatched. Per germline, CDR1 SQVTM and CDR2 ANQGSEA. The DNA for the CDR3 is TGCAGCGTAGAAAAATCAGGGGGCAGGGGCTATGGCTACACCTTC. It specifies CSVEKSGGRGYGYTF.